This TCR beta chain stems from a study of CD8+ T cells in alopecia areata. Whole-study findings and limits: Scalp clonality and expanded CD8+ clones among the top 100 were significantly decreased by tofacitinib. It was observed that many expanded lesional clones persisted in scalp and blood during tofacitinib.

With regard to this clone: No antigen is known for it.

Extraction and reverse transcription of RNA yielded cDNA as the sequencing template. Data came from immunoSEQ multiplex PCR; TCRdb stores just in-frame clones and leaves some out. In the table there are 85,000 to 110,000 clones, 85% to 90% of which are singletons. The V gene's germline CDR1 is SGHRS and CDR2 YFSETQ. Trimming removed 4 bases from V and 6 bases from J; junction bases left unmatched: 6. The CDR3 is 13 amino acids. As to treatment: oral pan-JAK inhibitor, 5-10 mg twice daily. Lesional scalp punch biopsies and peripheral blood came from alopecia areata patients. This TCR derives from a human donor with alopecia areata. The starting material was CD8+ T cells sorted from blood, obtained between weeks 30 and 35, from a patient treated with tofacitinib. The rearrangement joins TRBV5-1 to TRBJ1-1; 7 positions agree with TRBD1. The CDR3 loop reads CASSTGTAPEAFF. For the CDR3, the DNA is TGCGCCAGCAGCACCGGGACAGCTCCTGAAGCTTTCTTT.